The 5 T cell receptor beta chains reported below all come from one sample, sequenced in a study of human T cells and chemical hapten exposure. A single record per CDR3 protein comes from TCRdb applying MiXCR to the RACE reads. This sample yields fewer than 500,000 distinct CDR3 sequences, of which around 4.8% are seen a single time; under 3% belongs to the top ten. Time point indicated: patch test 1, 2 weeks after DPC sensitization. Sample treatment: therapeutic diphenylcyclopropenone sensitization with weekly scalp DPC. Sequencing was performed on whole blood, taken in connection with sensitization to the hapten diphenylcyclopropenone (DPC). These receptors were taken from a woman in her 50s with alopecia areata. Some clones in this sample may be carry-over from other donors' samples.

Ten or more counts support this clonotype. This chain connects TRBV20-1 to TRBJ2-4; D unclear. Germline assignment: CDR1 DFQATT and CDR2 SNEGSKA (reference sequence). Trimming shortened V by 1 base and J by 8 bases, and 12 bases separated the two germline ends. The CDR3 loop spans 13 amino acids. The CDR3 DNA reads TGCAGTGCTAGAGGGACGTCTCGGGACATTCAGTACTTC. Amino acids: CSARGTSRDIQYF.

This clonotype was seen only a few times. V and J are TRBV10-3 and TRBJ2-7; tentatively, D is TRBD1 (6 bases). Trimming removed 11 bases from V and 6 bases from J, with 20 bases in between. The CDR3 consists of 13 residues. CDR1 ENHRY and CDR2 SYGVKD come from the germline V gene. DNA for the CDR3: TGTGCCGTAAGACAGGACCCCACCCTCGAGCAGTACTTC. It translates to CAVRQDPTLEQYF.

CDR3 residues: CSVHTDRRQFPRSNSNQPQHF. CDR3 nucleotides: TGCAGCGTCCACACGGACCGGAGACAGTTCCCACGAAGTAATAGCAATCAGCCCCAGCATTTT. The genes are TRBV29-1 and TRBJ1-5, with D tentatively TRBD1 (5 bases). Germline values: CDR1 SQVTM, CDR2 ANQGSEA. Trimming took off 6 bases at V and 0 bases at J, with 33 bases between the two ends. This CDR3 has 21 amino acids.

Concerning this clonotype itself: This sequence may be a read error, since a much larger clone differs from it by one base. The CDR3 is CACREISTDTQNF. The CDR3 DNA is TGTGCCTGCCGGGAGATAAGCACAGATACGCAGAATTTT. This chain joins TRBV27 and TRBJ2-3; D may be TRBD2 (6 bases). This CDR3 has 13 residues. CDR1 MNHEY and CDR2 SMNVEV come from the germline V gene (reference sequence).

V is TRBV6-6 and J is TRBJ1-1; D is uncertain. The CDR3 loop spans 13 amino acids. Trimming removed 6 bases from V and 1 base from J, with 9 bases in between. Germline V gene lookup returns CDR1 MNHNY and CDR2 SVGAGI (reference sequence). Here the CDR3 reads CASSSTTNTEAFF. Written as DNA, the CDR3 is TGTGCCAGCAGCTCCACGACGAACACTGAAGCTTTCTTT.